These 32 T cell receptor beta chains came from one sample sequenced in a study of cytomegalovirus exposure and HLA in healthy donors. In the PCR, 60 Vbeta and 13 Jbeta primers were used. This table comes from immunoSEQ multiplex PCR, and its TCRdb copy is limited to in-frame clones, with some not included. The sample carries around 150,000 clones, approximately 73% recorded once. The sample comprised PBMCs. The receptors were sampled from a man between 50 and 59 years old in good health and CMV-seronegative.

The CDR3 sequence is CASRILERGATGELFF. The DNA of the CDR3 is TGTGCCAGCCGGATACTCGAACGCGGGGCGACCGGGGAGCTGTTTTTT. The rearrangement links TRBV5-6 to TRBJ2-2; weak D call: TRBD2 (6 bases). There are 16 residues in the CDR3. Germline lookup yields CDR1 SGHDT and CDR2 YYEEEE. V was clipped by 7 bases and J by 5 bases, with 21 bases between them.

On this clone itself: The same CDR3 also results from other DNA sequences found in this sample. The J gene is TRBJ1-1, the V gene TRBV18; no definite D call. V was pared by 2 bases and J by 2 bases, with 6 bases between. The CDR3 length is 13 residues. Germline CDR1 is KGHSH and CDR2 is LQKENI. The CDR3 protein is CASSPSLNTEAFF. In DNA form, the CDR3 reads TGTGCCAGCTCACCAAGCTTAAACACTGAAGCTTTCTTT. Complete variable domain (other parts from reference TRBV18 and TRBJ1-1): NAGVMQNPRHLVRRRGQEARLRCSPMKGHSHVYWYRQLPEEGLKFMVYLQKENIIDESGMPKERFSAEFPKEGPSILRIQQVVRGDSAAYFCASSPSLNTEAFFGQGTRLTVV.

The V gene is TRBV28, the J gene TRBJ1-5; 8 nucleotides line up with TRBD1. CDR1 is MDHEN and CDR2 is SYDVKM in the germline V gene. The CDR3 sequence is 20 residues long. V was pared by 6 bases and J by 0 bases, with 19 bases of the junction left unmatched. This chain's CDR3 is CASRPPPRTGPTYSNQPQHF. The DNA of the CDR3 is TGTGCCAGCAGACCCCCCCCTCGGACAGGGCCGACTTATAGCAATCAGCCCCAGCATTTT.

DNA of the CDR3: TGTGCCAGCAGATTGACAGGGGGCATGGGAGAGACCCAGTACTTC. Its translation is CASRLTGGMGETQYF. The chain couples TRBV7-3 to TRBJ2-5; TRBD1 aligns across 10 bases. CDR3 length: 15 amino acids. CDR1 is SGHTA and CDR2 is FQGTGA in the germline V gene. V lost 6 bases and J lost 4; bases outside the gene matches: 8.

The chain combines TRBV6-5 with TRBJ2-4; the match to TRBD1 covers 10 bases. Germline CDR1 MNHEY, CDR2 SVGAGI. V gave up 4 bases and J gave up 4 bases; unmatched junction bases: 4. The CDR3 totals 15 residues. CDR3 coding DNA: TGTGCCAGCAGTTCCCCGGGACAGGGGAAAAACATTCAGTACTTC. It codes for CASSSPGQGKNIQYF.

The rearrangement uses TRBV5-6 and TRBJ1-2; 8 bases are shared with TRBD1. Germline V gene data show CDR1 as SGHDT and CDR2 as YYEEEE. The CDR3 sequence is 15 residues long. Trimming took 0 bases from V and 4 from J; bases not matched to a gene: 5. The CDR3 nucleotides read TGTGCCAGCAGCTTGGGACAGGGGATCTTCTATGGCTACACCTTC. Residues: CASSLGQGIFYGYTF.

The V call is TRBV7-3, the J call TRBJ2-1; D possibly corresponds to TRBD2 (6 bases). CDR1 and CDR2 (germline): SGHTA, FQGTGA. The CDR3 is made up of 15 amino acids. Between the trimmed V and J ends, which lost 0 bases and 3 bases, there was a span of 9 bases. The DNA of the CDR3 is TGTGCCAGCAGCTTAACGAAGACTAGCTACAATGAGCAGTTCTTC. It codes for CASSLTKTSYNEQFF.

This clone was seen a handful of times. The chain has TRBV28 and TRBJ1-1; the D is unclear. V was trimmed by 6 bases and J by 1 base, leaving 12 bases between them. The CDR3 has 14 amino acids. Germline values: CDR1 MDHEN, CDR2 SYDVKM. The CDR3 DNA reads TGTGCCAGCAGAAGAGCGGGGTCGAACACTGAAGCTTTCTTT. Its protein is CASRRAGSNTEAFF.

The J gene is TRBJ2-7, the V gene TRBV9, with unresolved D. The germline V gene has CDR1 SGDLS and CDR2 YYNGEE. The CDR3 extends over 12 amino acids. V was trimmed by 2 bases and J by 7 bases, leaving 10 bases between them. The CDR3 sequence: CASSVPGGEQYF. In DNA form, the CDR3 reads TGTGCCAGCAGCGTCCCCGGCGGAGAGCAGTACTTC.

This clone showed up just once. The CDR3 reads CASSSGTVHGYTF. CDR3 sequence (DNA): TGTGCCAGCAGCTCCGGGACAGTCCATGGCTACACCTTC. V gene TRBV5-6 combines with J gene TRBJ1-2; 7 bases match TRBD1. This CDR3 region has 13 residues. Germline CDR1 reads SGHDT; CDR2 reads YYEEEE. The ends lost 3 bases at V and 6 bases at J; junction bases unmatched: 5. The whole variable domain, remainder taken from reference TRBV5-6 and TRBJ1-2, is DAGVTQSPTHLIKTRGQQVTLRCSPKSGHDTVSWYQQALGQGPQFIFQYYEEEERQRGNFPDRFSGHQFPNYSSELNVNALLLGDSALYLCASSSGTVHGYTFGSGTRLTVV.

This clone was seen just once. The V gene is TRBV11-2, the J gene TRBJ1-1; TRBD1 agrees at 10 bases. The germline V gene has CDR1 SGHAT and CDR2 FQNNGV. The CDR3 extends over 16 amino acids. Trimming removed 5 bases from V and 5 bases from J; junction bases left unmatched: 11. The CDR3 bases are TGTGCCAGCAGCCAACAGGAGGGACAGGGGAGGACTGAAGCTTTCTTT. Encoded protein: CASSQQEGQGRTEAFF. Full variable domain (outside the CDR3, taken from reference TRBV11-2 and TRBJ1-1): EAGVAQSPRYKIIEKRQSVAFWCNPISGHATLYWYQQILGQGPKLLIQFQNNGVVDDSQLPKDRFSAERLKGVDSTLKIQPAKLEDSAVYLCASSQQEGQGRTEAFFGQGTRLTVV.

V usage is TRBV11-2 and J usage is TRBJ1-2, with 8 bases that match TRBD1. Germline loops: CDR1 SGHAT, CDR2 FQNNGV. The CDR3 covers 14 residues. J was trimmed by 3 bases and V by 6 bases; bases with no gene match: 6. CDR3 DNA sequence: TGTGCCAGCAGTTTCCCGGGACAGGACTATGGCTACACCTTC. This gives the protein CASSFPGQDYGYTF.

This clone appeared once. The chain recombines TRBV11-2 with TRBJ1-6; TRBD1 might be the D (5 bases). The ends were cut back, 1 base at V and 6 bases at J, with 7 bases in the middle. Germline CDR1 reads SGHAT; CDR2 reads FQNNGV. The CDR3 covers 14 residues. CDR3 nucleotides: TGTGCCAGCAGCTTAGTGCAGGGTAATTCACCCCTCCACTTT. Its translation: CASSLVQGNSPLHF.

V usage is TRBV28 and J usage is TRBJ2-3, with unresolved D. Germline V lookup: CDR1 MDHEN, CDR2 SYDVKM. The ends were cut back, 4 bases at V and 1 base at J, with 9 bases in the middle. This CDR3 spans 14 amino acids. CDR3 residues: CASSSLLGTDTQYF. The CDR3, as DNA: TGTGCCAGCAGTTCGCTCCTAGGCACAGATACGCAGTATTTT.

The chain has TRBV11-2 and TRBJ2-3; 8 bases line up with TRBD2. CDR1 and CDR2 (germline): SGHAT, FQNNGV. The CDR3 is made up of 14 amino acids. Losses at the gene ends were 5 bases for V and 6 bases for J; bases not matched to a gene: 7. This CDR3 reads CASSKGLGLDTQYF. The CDR3 DNA follows: TGTGCCAGCAGCAAGGGACTAGGATTGGATACGCAGTATTTT.

V and J are TRBV5-4 and TRBJ1-5; 12 nucleotides align to TRBD1. CDR1 SGHNT and CDR2 YYREEE come from the germline V gene (reference sequence). V lost 3 bases to trimming and J lost 7 bases; unmatched junction nucleotides: 5. The CDR3 length is 15 residues. The CDR3 reads CASSSGTGGGQPQHF. Here the CDR3 DNA reads TGTGCCAGCAGCTCCGGGACAGGGGGCGGACAGCCCCAGCATTTT.

This chain joins TRBV27 and TRBJ1-2; the D gene is possibly TRBD1 (5 bases). V shed 0 bases and J shed 0 bases, with 8 bases lying between them. The CDR3 covers 15 residues. CDR1 is MNHEY, CDR2 SMNVEV, per germline (reference sequence). Here the CDR3 reads CASSLSYRPNYGYTF. In DNA form, the CDR3 reads TGTGCCAGCAGTTTATCCTACAGGCCTAACTATGGCTACACCTTC.

The CDR3 coding sequence is TGCGCCAGCAGCTTGGGTGGCGGGGTCCCCAATGAGCAGTTCTTC. Protein sequence: CASSLGGGVPNEQFF. V usage is TRBV5-1 and J usage is TRBJ2-1; possibly TRBD2 for D (6 bases). Trimming removed 0 bases at V and 6 bases at J, with 13 bases between. The V gene's germline CDR1 is SGHRS and CDR2 YFSETQ. The CDR3 consists of 15 residues.

This clone appeared a single time. The genes are TRBV28 and TRBJ2-6; 8 nucleotides agree with TRBD2. The V and J ends lost 3 bases and 3 bases, in that order; junction bases with no gene match: 7. In germline, CDR1 is MDHEN, CDR2 SYDVKM. This CDR3 region has 17 residues. CDR3 bases: TGTGCCAGCAGTTTCCCCCGGGGGGGACTTGGGGCCAACGTCCTGACTTTC. Its protein product is CASSFPRGGLGANVLTF.

The V gene is TRBV4-1, the J gene TRBJ1-1; the D gene is possibly TRBD1 (5 bases). Germline V gene lookup returns CDR1 MGHRA and CDR2 YSYEKL. The CDR3 totals 14 residues. The V end was cut by 0 bases, the J end by 4 bases, with 9 bases between. Here the CDR3 DNA reads TGCGCCAGCAGCCAAGACAGGGTGGGCACTGAAGCTTTCTTT. Its translation is CASSQDRVGTEAFF.

J is TRBJ2-1 and V is TRBV6-5, with 7 bases that match TRBD1. CDR3 length: 15 residues. Germline values: CDR1 MNHEY, CDR2 SVGAGI. V was clipped by 5 bases and J by 0 bases; unmatched bases: 4. For the CDR3, the DNA is TGTGCCAGCAGTCCGACAGGGAGCTCCTACAATGAGCAGTTCTTC. Translated: CASSPTGSSYNEQFF.

The chain recombines TRBV4-3 with TRBJ2-2; the match to TRBD2 covers 7 bases. This CDR3 spans 17 amino acids. After removal of 2 bases from V and 2 bases from J, the junction contained 8 bases not matched to a gene. The germline CDR1 and CDR2 sequences are LGHNA and YSLEER. The CDR3: CASSQKSGARNTGELFF. Written as DNA, the CDR3 is TGCGCCAGCAGCCAAAAGAGCGGGGCTAGAAACACCGGGGAGCTGTTTTTT.

The chain employs TRBV18 and TRBJ1-3; D is unresolved. V lost 2 bases, J lost 0 bases, and 14 bases lay in between. Germline values: CDR1 KGHSH, CDR2 LQKENI. CDR3 length: 17 amino acids. This CDR3 is CASSPGGARSSGNTIYF. The DNA for the CDR3 is TGTGCCAGCTCACCAGGCGGAGCCCGGAGCTCTGGAAACACCATATATTTT.

The chain has TRBV9 and TRBJ1-6; a possible D gene is TRBD1 (6 bases). Germline lookup yields CDR1 SGDLS and CDR2 YYNGEE. The CDR3 is made up of 14 amino acids. The V end lost 1 base, the J end lost 14 bases, and 16 bases lay between the germline ends. CDR3 sequence reads: CASSVTPSTGSLHF. The CDR3 bases are TGTGCCAGCAGCGTAACCCCTTCGACAGGATCCCTCCACTTT.

The chain carries TRBV11-2 and TRBJ1-3; D remains ambiguous. Germline-derived CDR1 and CDR2 are SGHAT and FQNNGV. V was cut by 4 bases and J by 4 bases, with 11 bases left in between. CDR3 length: 14 amino acids. The CDR3 nucleotides read TGTGCCAGCAGCTCTCAGCGCGTAGGAAACACCATATATTTT. As protein: CASSSQRVGNTIYF.

The chain is built from TRBV28 and TRBJ1-3, with D perhaps matching TRBD1 (5 bases). Germline CDR1 is MDHEN and CDR2 is SYDVKM. V lost 1 base and J 4 bases, leaving 17 bases between the germline ends. The CDR3 is made up of 17 amino acids. The CDR3 region has the DNA TGTGCCAGCAGTTTATCAAGGCTCGAAAGGGGCGGAAACACCATATATTTT. As protein: CASSLSRLERGGNTIYF. The entire variable domain, with the rest obtained from reference TRBV28 and TRBJ1-3, is as follows: DVKVTQSSRYLVKRTGEKVFLECVQDMDHENMFWYRQDPGLGLRLIYFSYDVKMKEKGDIPEGYSVSREKKERFSLILESASTNQTSMYLCASSLSRLERGGNTIYFGEGSWLTVV.

This chain joins TRBV11-2 and TRBJ2-4, with a weak D call TRBD1 (6 bases). Trimming removed 0 bases from V and 1 base from J, with 19 bases in between. Germline V CDR1 and CDR2: SGHAT, FQNNGV. CDR3 length: 19 residues. This CDR3 reads CASSLEGGQAKGAKNIQYF. Written as DNA, the CDR3 is TGTGCCAGCAGCTTAGAAGGGGGACAAGCCAAGGGGGCCAAAAACATTCAGTACTTC.

The rearrangement joins TRBV4-3 to TRBJ1-1; the D gene is possibly TRBD1 (5 bases). Germline V gives CDR1 LGHNA, CDR2 YSLEER. V shed 5 bases and J shed 11 bases, with 15 bases lying between them. This CDR3 is 12 amino acids long. This CDR3 reads CASSYGRGWAFF. The CDR3 region has the DNA TGCGCCAGCAGCTATGGAAGGGGTTGGGCTTTCTTT.

The chain is built from TRBV10-3 and TRBJ1-1; 7 bases line up with TRBD1. The CDR3 totals 14 residues. V lost 6 bases and J lost 2; bases outside the gene matches: 6. Germline V gene lookup returns CDR1 ENHRY and CDR2 SYGVKD. The DNA of the CDR3 is TGTGCCATCAGGGAGACAGGGATCAACACTGAAGCTTTCTTT. Protein product: CAIRETGINTEAFF.

The V gene is TRBV5-1, the J gene TRBJ2-1; TRBD1 might be the D (6 bases). Germline CDR1 is SGHRS and CDR2 is YFSETQ. Trimming cost V 0 bases and J 9 bases, with 10 bases left between them. There are 13 residues in the CDR3. CDR3 sequence: CASSLEGRGEQFF. The CDR3, as DNA: TGCGCCAGCAGCTTGGAGGGCAGGGGTGAGCAGTTCTTC.

The J gene is TRBJ2-7, the V gene TRBV4-2, with D possibly matching TRBD1 (5 bases). The CDR3 sequence is 15 residues long. V lost 3 bases, J lost 0 bases, and 12 bases lay in between. Per the germline V gene, CDR1 is LGHNA and CDR2 is YNFKEQ. The CDR3 protein is CASSHRPDSSYEQYF. Here the CDR3 DNA reads TGTGCCAGCAGCCATCGTCCTGACAGCTCCTACGAGCAGTACTTC.

This rearrangement joins TRBV7-2 to TRBJ2-7; D is possibly TRBD1 (6 bases). The CDR3 runs to 13 residues. The germline CDR1 and CDR2 sequences are SGHTA and FQGNSA. Trimming left V 8 bases short and J 4 bases short, with 15 bases between. The CDR3 reads CASGTRGLYEQYF. The CDR3, as DNA: TGTGCCAGCGGGACCAGGGGATTATACGAGCAGTACTTC.